The 29 T cell receptor beta chains below all came from one sample that was sequenced in a study of siplizumab effects on memory and regulatory T cells (dated by TCRdb to the late 2010s). Preparation of the library involved the immunoSEQ multiplex PCR assay. TCRdb took over this immuneACCESS table, retaining in-frame rearrangements with V and J assigned. Such tables are incomplete; in checked studies, under half of the missing clones stem from an unresolved V gene, and the remainder is unexplained. Present in this sample are about 120,000 clones, just over 90% of which were seen just once. Over 0.15% of the sample rests with the top ten. The material sequenced was non-Treg CD4+ T cells sorted from blood. This specimen's cell subset or site label, interpreted: FACS-sorted unstimulated CD4+ non-regulatory T cells. The receptors come from a human donor in good health.

This clone has more than one count but fewer than ten. This chain connects TRBV28 to TRBJ1-5, with D tentatively TRBD1 (6 bases). From germline, CDR1 is MDHEN and CDR2 SYDVKM. The V end lost 6 bases, the J end lost 1 base, and 13 bases lay between the germline ends. This CDR3 is 15 amino acids long. CDR3 DNA: TGTGCCAGCAGAACCGAGCAGGGGAGCAATCAGCCCCAGCATTTT. Translated: CASRTEQGSNQPQHF.

The genes are TRBV7-2 and TRBJ1-1; D is perhaps TRBD1 (5 bases). Germline V gene lookup returns CDR1 SGHTA and CDR2 FQGNSA. The V gene lost 6 bases and the J gene lost 0 bases, with 8 bases spanning the gap. The length of the CDR3 is 13 residues. The CDR3, as DNA: TGTGCCAGCAGGGGGGAGATGAACACTGAAGCTTTCTTT. Residues: CASRGEMNTEAFF.

The chain recombines TRBV7-2 with TRBJ2-5, with 16 bases fitting TRBD2. The germline V gene has CDR1 SGHTA and CDR2 FQGNSA. This CDR3 region has 17 residues. After removal of 0 bases from V and 6 bases from J, the junction contained 4 bases not matched to a gene. This CDR3 reads CASSLAGTSGGAKTQYF. DNA of the CDR3: TGTGCCAGCAGCTTAGCCGGGACTAGCGGGGGGGCAAAGACCCAGTACTTC.

There are a few counts of this clone. This sequence joins TRBV6-5 and TRBJ1-1, with 8 bases identical to TRBD1. This CDR3 comprises 15 residues. V was pared by 6 bases and J by 3 bases, with 9 bases of the junction left unmatched. Germline CDR1 is MNHEY and CDR2 is SVGAGI. The CDR3 loop reads CASSRGQAADTEAFF. Written as DNA, the CDR3 is TGTGCCAGCAGCCGGGGACAGGCTGCTGACACTGAAGCTTTCTTT.

The J gene is TRBJ2-1, the V gene TRBV18; TRBD2 agrees at 9 bases. The V segment lost 4 bases and the J segment 5 bases; nucleotides outside the gene matches: 3. Germline CDR1 is KGHSH and CDR2 is LQKENI. The CDR3 runs to 14 residues. For the CDR3, the DNA is TGTGCCAGCTCACGGGGACTAGCCGACAATGAGCAGTTCTTC. Translation: CASSRGLADNEQFF.

The chain recombines TRBV29-1 with TRBJ1-5; tentative D call: TRBD1 (5 bases). Trimming cost V 5 bases and J 4 bases, with 15 bases left between them. The CDR3 is 14 residues long. Looked up from germline, CDR1 is SQVTM and CDR2 is ANQGSEA. CDR3 in DNA: TGCAGCGTTATTGGGGCACCACCTAATCAGCCCCAGCATTTT. This translates into CSVIGAPPNQPQHF.

V is TRBV7-9 and J is TRBJ1-2, with D unclear. V lost 1 base and J 6 bases, leaving 6 bases between the germline ends. Germline V gene data show CDR1 as SEHNR and CDR2 as FQNEAQ (reference sequence). The CDR3 spans 12 residues. The CDR3 DNA sequence: TGTGCCAGCAGCTTAGGGGCACATGGCTACACCTTC. Its translation is CASSLGAHGYTF. The variable domain in full, with the rest retrieved from reference TRBV7-9 and TRBJ1-2, is DTGVSQNPRHKITKRGQNVTFRCDPISEHNRLYWYRQTLGQGPEFLTYFQNEAQLEKSRLLSDRFSAERPKGSFSTLEIQRTEQGDSAMYLCASSLGAHGYTFGSGTRLTVV.

The chain employs TRBV7-8 and TRBJ2-5; D gene ambiguous. The V end lost 8 bases, the J end lost 1 base, and 11 bases lay between the germline ends. The V gene's germline CDR1 is SGHVS and CDR2 FQNEAQ. The CDR3 loop spans 13 amino acids. CDR3 sequence reads: CASLQWFQETQYF. The CDR3 DNA is TGTGCCAGCCTACAGTGGTTCCAAGAGACCCAGTACTTC.

This chain joins TRBV6-6 and TRBJ1-1; tentative D call: TRBD1 (6 bases). CDR1 is MNHNY, CDR2 SVGAGI, per germline (reference sequence). Trimming pared 2 bases from V and 4 bases from J, leaving 11 bases between. The CDR3 spans 14 residues. As DNA, the CDR3 is TGTGCCAGCAGTTACCTACAGGGAGTCACTGAAGCTTTCTTT. Amino acids: CASSYLQGVTEAFF.

The chain uses TRBV30 and TRBJ2-6; no definite D call. The V end lost 4 bases, the J end lost 1 base, and 14 bases lay between the germline ends. Per germline, CDR1 GTSNPN and CDR2 SVGIG (reference sequence). The CDR3 is 16 amino acids. The CDR3 is CAWTPPPRSGANVLTF. The CDR3 coding sequence is TGTGCCTGGACCCCCCCTCCCAGGTCTGGGGCCAACGTCCTGACTTTC.

This chain joins TRBV6-5 and TRBJ2-3; D is uncertain. The CDR3 is made up of 13 amino acids. V dropped 7 bases and J dropped 0 bases, with 8 bases sitting between them. CDR1 is MNHEY, CDR2 SVGAGI, per germline. CDR3 sequence (DNA): TGTGCCAGCAAGAAGGCAAGCACAGATACGCAGTATTTT. It yields the protein CASKKASTDTQYF.

The rearrangement uses TRBV5-1 and TRBJ2-5, with TRBD1 identical over 8 bases. This CDR3 is built from 16 residues. The germline V gene has CDR1 SGHRS and CDR2 YFSETQ. V shed 1 base, J shed 1 base, and the junction held 6 bases outside the gene matches. The CDR3 DNA reads as TGCGCCAGCAGCTTGAGCGGACAGGGTGGCCAAGAGACCCAGTACTTC. This translates into CASSLSGQGGQETQYF.

J is TRBJ1-1 and V is TRBV11-3; D uncertain. The germline V and J ends were trimmed by 3 bases and 1 base, with 6 bases remaining between them. Germline CDR1 is SGHNT and CDR2 is YENEEA. CDR3 length: 13 residues. The CDR3 protein is CASSFEGNTEAFF. Written as DNA, the CDR3 is TGTGCCAGCAGCTTCGAGGGGAACACTGAAGCTTTCTTT. The whole variable domain, remainder taken from reference TRBV11-3 and TRBJ1-1, is EAGVVQSPRYKIIEKKQPVAFWCNPISGHNTLYWYLQNLGQGPELLIRYENEEAVDDSQLPKDRFSAERLKGVDSTLKIQPAELGDSAVYLCASSFEGNTEAFFGQGTRLTVV.

The V gene is TRBV7-9, the J gene TRBJ2-7, with D maybe TRBD1 (5 bases). Trimming shortened V by 5 bases and J by 5 bases, and 16 bases separated the two germline ends. Germline V gives CDR1 SEHNR, CDR2 FQNEAQ (reference sequence). The CDR3 covers 14 residues. CDR3: CASSSDSPLDEQYF. The CDR3, as DNA: TGTGCCAGCAGCAGTGACAGCCCTTTGGACGAGCAGTACTTC.

The table lists this clone with a few counts. This chain joins TRBV18 and TRBJ1-2; D possibly corresponds to TRBD1 (5 bases). V was shortened by 2 bases and J by 6 bases, with 19 bases between the two germline ends. This CDR3 contains 16 residues. Germline V lookup: CDR1 KGHSH, CDR2 LQKENI. The CDR3 DNA reads as TGTGCCAGCTCACCAGTCCTCGGGGGGGACTCGGATGGCTACACCTTC. Amino acid sequence: CASSPVLGGDSDGYTF.

The V call is TRBV19, the J call TRBJ1-5; unclear D gene. V lost 5 bases to trimming and J lost 5 bases, with 16 bases between them. Germline lookup yields CDR1 LNHDA and CDR2 SQIVND (reference sequence). This CDR3 is built from 15 residues. The chain's CDR3 is CASSLAAGSDQPQHF. CDR3 coding DNA: TGTGCCAGTAGTTTAGCAGCGGGGTCGGATCAGCCCCAGCATTTT. The whole variable domain, filled in from reference TRBV19 and TRBJ1-5, reads DGGITQSPKYLFRKEGQNVTLSCEQNLNHDAMYWYRQDPGQGLRLIYYSQIVNDFQKGDIAEGYSVSREKKESFPLTVTSAQKNPTAFYLCASSLAAGSDQPQHFGDGTRLSIL.

The chain combines TRBV7-8 with TRBJ2-3; 12 bases are a match to TRBD1. Germline V gene lookup returns CDR1 SGHVS and CDR2 FQNEAQ. V gave up 2 bases and J gave up 6 bases; unmatched junction bases: 6. The CDR3 runs 16 residues. The DNA of the CDR3 is TGTGCCAGCAGCTTAAAACGGGACAGGGGGCGGGATACGCAGTATTTT. Translating it yields CASSLKRDRGRDTQYF.

J is TRBJ2-3 and V is TRBV21-1; no DNA check was done on the table's D call, TRBD1. TRBV21-1 is a pseudogene. The CDR3 runs 18 residues. The CDR3 nucleotides read TGTGCCAGCAGCAAATTCTTGGTCGAAAGGGGGCCCACAGATACGCAGTATTTT. Residues: CASSKFLVERGPTDTQYF.

The chain carries TRBV18 and TRBJ1-3; D might be TRBD1 (6 bases). The V gene's germline CDR1 is KGHSH and CDR2 LQKENI. CDR3 size: 17 residues. Trimming took off 6 bases at V and 0 bases at J, with 18 bases between the two ends. The CDR3 sequence is CASSLDRQVLSGNTIYF. DNA of the CDR3: TGTGCCAGCTCCCTCGACCGACAGGTTCTCTCTGGAAACACCATATATTTT.

The chain recombines TRBV6-5 with TRBJ1-5; 7 bases line up with TRBD1. In germline, CDR1 is MNHEY, CDR2 SVGAGI. The V gene end was trimmed by 5 bases and the J gene end by 7 bases; junction bases not matched to a gene: 8. This CDR3 region has 14 residues. CDR3 coding DNA: TGTGCCAGCAGTGAATCAGGGGGAGGCCAGCCCCAGCATTTT. Residues: CASSESGGGQPQHF.

The V call is TRBV5-6, the J call TRBJ1-3; 7 nucleotides agree with TRBD1. The germline gives CDR1 SGHDT, CDR2 YYEEEE. The trim removed 1 base at V and 0 bases at J, leaving 4 bases unmatched. The CDR3 has 16 residues. The DNA of the CDR3 is TGTGCCAGCAGCTTGTTGAGGGACAGCTCTGGAAACACCATATATTTT. Its protein is CASSLLRDSSGNTIYF.

CDR3 in DNA: TGTGCCAGCAGCCAGGGGACTAGCACAGATACGCAGTATTTT. Encoded protein: CASSQGTSTDTQYF. The chain joins TRBV6-5 to TRBJ2-3; the D gene could be TRBD1 or TRBD2 (6 bases each). The V and J ends lost 6 bases and 0 bases respectively, with 10 bases between them. CDR3 size: 14 residues. CDR1 and CDR2 (germline): MNHEY, SVGAGI.

CDR3 DNA: TGTGCCAGCATCTCGAACTACGAGCAGTACTTC. This sequence encodes CASISNYEQYF. The rearrangement joins TRBV27 to TRBJ2-7, with no clear D. Germline V lookup: CDR1 MNHEY, CDR2 SMNVEV (reference sequence). Trimming pared 7 bases from V and 3 bases from J, leaving 7 bases between. The CDR3 is 11 amino acids.

The gene calls are TRBV30 and TRBJ1-3; D is perhaps TRBD1 (5 bases). CDR1 and CDR2 (germline): GTSNPN, SVGIG (reference sequence). Trimming took 3 bases from V and 8 from J, leaving 17 bases between them. CDR3 length: 14 amino acids. In nucleotides, the CDR3 is TGTGCCTGGAGAAATGGGGGAAAGGCTTACACCATATATTTT. Amino acid sequence: CAWRNGGKAYTIYF.

The V gene is TRBV18, the J gene TRBJ1-3; D possibly corresponds to TRBD1 (5 bases). The V end lost 6 bases, the J end lost 0 bases, and 9 bases lay between the germline ends. This CDR3 has 14 amino acids. Per the germline V gene, CDR1 is KGHSH and CDR2 is LQKENI. The CDR3 nucleotides read TGTGCCAGCTCGGAGGACAACTCTGGAAACACCATATATTTT. Protein product: CASSEDNSGNTIYF.

The CDR3 bases are TGTGCCAGCAGTCTTAGCGGGGTGGGAGATACGCAGTATTTT. Its translation is CASSLSGVGDTQYF. The rearrangement links TRBV28 to TRBJ2-3; 8 bases align to TRBD2. This CDR3 is built from 14 residues. V lost 5 bases and J lost 5; bases outside the gene matches: 6. Germline V gene data show CDR1 as MDHEN and CDR2 as SYDVKM.

The table lists this clone with a few counts. This sequence joins TRBV10-3 and TRBJ1-6; 7 positions match TRBD1. The CDR3 length is 16 residues. CDR1 ENHRY and CDR2 SYGVKD come from the germline V gene. The J segment lost 7 bases and the V segment lost 2 bases, leaving 8 bases of the junction unmatched. As DNA, the CDR3 is TGTGCCATCAGTGAGGGTAAGGGACAGAGAAATTCACCCCTCCACTTT. Translation: CAISEGKGQRNSPLHF.

The chain joins TRBV19 to TRBJ2-5; 8 bases are a match to TRBD2. Germline loops: CDR1 LNHDA, CDR2 SQIVND (reference sequence). This CDR3 comprises 14 residues. Trimming at V came to 5 bases and at J to 7 bases, leaving 9 bases not matched to a gene. Here the CDR3 reads CASSDGGGSRTQYF. CDR3 DNA sequence: TGTGCCAGTAGTGACGGGGGGGGCTCACGGACCCAGTACTTC.

V and J are TRBV28 and TRBJ2-1, with D unclear. CDR1 is MDHEN and CDR2 is SYDVKM in the germline V gene. The CDR3 loop spans 18 amino acids. V lost 1 base and J 0 bases, leaving 16 bases between the germline ends. CDR3 loop: CASSLFGKGPGSYNEQFF. Here the CDR3 DNA reads TGTGCCAGCAGTTTATTTGGAAAAGGACCCGGCTCCTACAATGAGCAGTTCTTC.